Included here is one T cell receptor (beta chain) sequence, with context. Its binding antigen is unknown. Per-base qualities were not stored, and no clone one base away is much larger. The collaborating institutions used their own protocols to collect whole blood in K2EDTA tubes. For TCRbeta analysis, collaborator samples were shipped as frozen whole blood, as isolated PBMCs, or as DNA extracted from either sample type. The data stem from a study of blood T cell repertoires in COVID-19 (dated by TCRdb to the early 2020s). Background on the whole study: Collaborator samples came from the United States, Italy and Spain and covered acute and convalescent phases of COVID-19. Samples came from the ongoing ImmuneRACE study (first 160 participants) plus 1,254 subjects from 6 global collaborators. Subjects who had been exposed to COVID-19, were actively infected with it, or had recovered from it provided the deeply sampled blood TCRbeta repertoires that made up the dataset. The sample metadata nearly always contained a de-identified subject ID, COVID-19 status, age in years and sex. HLA class I and class II types, where available, came from metadata supplied by the sample provider rather than from assay-based typing. The material from the prospective study consisted of cDNA or gDNA derived from T cells, B-cell-depleted T cells, or PBMCs. The repertoires were released in a freely available public database meant as a resource for research on the immune response to SARS-CoV-2.

What the research found in general, with its limitations: Clinical and demographic metadata were provided uncurated, with the amount varying by source and participant.

The immunoSEQ Assay, a bias-controlled multiplex PCR, was used to amplify TCRbeta CDR3 regions from genomic DNA. The paper's data handling went like this. The number of nucleated cells in each sample was estimated from the amplification of reference gene primers within the assay. Sequence reads were collapsed and filtered to measure the absolute abundance of every unique TCRbeta CDR3 rearrangement. For each sample, productive Simpson clonality was calculated by taking the square root of Simpson's diversity index across productive rearrangements. The table comes from immuneACCESS by way of TCRdb, which keeps in-frame sequences with V and J called. Part of the clones is missing from these tables; in studies checked, under half for an unresolved V gene and the rest for unknown reasons. The DNA was the basis for D and trimming; V, J and clone size are from that table. Here the sample has 150,000 to 200,000 clones; roughly 87% occur a single time. The ten largest clones take up about 1.6% of the sample.

The source is a woman in her forties or fifties with acute or convalescent COVID-19. Sequences were obtained from peripheral blood.

The CDR3: CASSHSGAYEQYF. At the DNA level, the sequence is TGTGCCAGCAGTCACTCGGGGGCCTACGAGCAGTACTTC. This receptor chain uses TRBV12-3 or TRBV12-4 and TRBJ2-7; tentative D gene TRBD2, with 6 bases matching. The CDR3 spans 13 residues, from the cysteine through the phenylalanine. Only the CDR3 region is kept as DNA, spanning 39 bases read in frame from base 1. V is cut by 5 bases and J by 2 bases, and the space between the germline ends is 10 bases.